This entry features one T cell receptor (beta chain) sequence. Its cognate antigen is unknown. Donors were nominally healthy when sampled, though unrecorded immune exposures were likely. The data were obtained in a study of cytomegalovirus exposure and HLA in healthy donors. Study as a whole: Researchers found that about 82% of over 350 genotyped donors fell within the Caucasian-associated ancestry cluster. Study-level points and caveats: Sequences of the TCR beta chain were said to predict the HLA-A and HLA-B alleles of most subjects accurately. The presence/absence work took it that sequencing depth was about the same across donors.

The PCR made use of 60 Vbeta and 13 Jbeta primers. Generated by immunoSEQ multiplex PCR, the TCRdb table keeps only in-frame clones and is missing some. The data hold about 110,000 clones, with about 80% observed a single time. The CDR3 is 12 amino acids. Germline values: CDR1 SGHVS, CDR2 FNYEAQ. Trimming removed 1 base from V and 5 bases from J, with 5 bases in between. This clonotype was obtained from a woman aged 50 to 60 in good health and CMV-seropositive. The chain combines TRBV7-6 with TRBJ2-5; D remains ambiguous. The sample comprised PBMCs. The CDR3 nucleotides read TGTGCCAGCAGCTTAGACGGGGAGACCCAGTACTTC. It specifies CASSLDGETQYF.